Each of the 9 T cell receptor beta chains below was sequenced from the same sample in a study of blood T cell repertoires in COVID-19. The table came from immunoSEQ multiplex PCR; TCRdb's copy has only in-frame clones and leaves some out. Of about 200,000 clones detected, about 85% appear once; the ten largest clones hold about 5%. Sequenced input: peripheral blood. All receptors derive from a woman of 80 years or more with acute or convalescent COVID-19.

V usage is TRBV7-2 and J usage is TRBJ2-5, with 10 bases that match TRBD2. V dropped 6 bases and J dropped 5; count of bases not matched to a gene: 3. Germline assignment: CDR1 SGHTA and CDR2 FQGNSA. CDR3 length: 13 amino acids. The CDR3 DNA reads TGTGCCAGCAGATCTAGCGGGAGTGAGACCCAGTACTTC. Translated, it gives CASRSSGSETQYF.

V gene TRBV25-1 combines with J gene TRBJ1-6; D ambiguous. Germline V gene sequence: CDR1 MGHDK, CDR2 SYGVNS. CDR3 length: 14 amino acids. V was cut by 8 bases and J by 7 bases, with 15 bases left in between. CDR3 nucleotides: TGTGCCAGCCATAGAGGGCAGGAAAATTCACCCCTCCACTTT. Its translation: CASHRGQENSPLHF.

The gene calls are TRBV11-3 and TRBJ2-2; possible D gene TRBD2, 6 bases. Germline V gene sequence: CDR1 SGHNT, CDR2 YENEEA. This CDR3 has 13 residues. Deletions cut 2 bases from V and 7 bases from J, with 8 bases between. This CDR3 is CASSLTGVGELFF. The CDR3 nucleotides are TGTGCCAGCAGCTTAACGGGAGTCGGGGAGCTGTTTTTT.

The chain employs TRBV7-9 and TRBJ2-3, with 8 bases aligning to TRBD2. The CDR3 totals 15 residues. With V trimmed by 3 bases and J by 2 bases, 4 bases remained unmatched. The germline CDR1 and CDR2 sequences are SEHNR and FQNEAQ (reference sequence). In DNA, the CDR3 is TGTGCCAGCAGCTTTACTAGCGGATACACAGATACGCAGTATTTT. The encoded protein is CASSFTSGYTDTQYF.

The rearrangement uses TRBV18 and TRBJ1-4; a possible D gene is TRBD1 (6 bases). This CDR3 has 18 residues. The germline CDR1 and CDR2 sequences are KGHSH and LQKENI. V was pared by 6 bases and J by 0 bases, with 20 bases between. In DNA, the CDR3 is TGTGCCAGCTCCGCTATGACAGGTTCTCGGACAACTAATGAAAAACTGTTTTTT. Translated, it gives CASSAMTGSRTTNEKLFF.

The CDR3 DNA is TGCGCCAGCAGCTTGGCTACCACAGGAACATACGAGCAGTACTTC. Translating gives CASSLATTGTYEQYF. The chain recombines TRBV5-1 with TRBJ2-7, with a tentative D call TRBD1 (5 bases). The CDR3 runs 15 residues. Looked up from germline, CDR1 is SGHRS and CDR2 is YFSETQ. Trimming stripped 0 bases from V and 4 bases from J, with 14 bases between.

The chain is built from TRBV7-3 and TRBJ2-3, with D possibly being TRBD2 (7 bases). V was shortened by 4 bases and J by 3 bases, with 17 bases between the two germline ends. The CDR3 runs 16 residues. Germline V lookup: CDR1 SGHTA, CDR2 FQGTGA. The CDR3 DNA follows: TGTGCCAGCAGCTCTAACGGGGGGCGCGGGACAGATACGCAGTATTTT. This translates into CASSSNGGRGTDTQYF.

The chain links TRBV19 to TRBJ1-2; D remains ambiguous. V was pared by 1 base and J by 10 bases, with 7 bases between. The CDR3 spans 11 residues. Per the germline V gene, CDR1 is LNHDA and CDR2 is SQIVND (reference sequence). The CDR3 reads CASSIGGDYTF. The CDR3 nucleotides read TGTGCCAGTAGTATAGGGGGAGACTACACCTTC.

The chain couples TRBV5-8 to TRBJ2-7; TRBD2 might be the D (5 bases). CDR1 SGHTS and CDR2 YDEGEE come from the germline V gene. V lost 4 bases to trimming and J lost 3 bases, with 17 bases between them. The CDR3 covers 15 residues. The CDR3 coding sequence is TGTGCCAGCAGCCTAATTGCGGGTCCCTACTACGAGCAGTACTTC. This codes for CASSLIAGPYYEQYF.